Given below is one T cell receptor (beta chain) in context. Antigen unknown. The length of the CDR3 is 13 residues. Germline loops: CDR1 MNHEY, CDR2 SVGAGI. The sample is drawn from a study of tumor and adjacent non-tumor tissue in lung cancer. Study-level background: The patients, roughly 9 men and several women, were roughly 30 to 80 with stage I to III disease. Study-level points and caveats: Compared with tumor, normal lung showed significantly lower TCR diversity. Patients with more diverse tumor TCRs had worse survival.

Three rounds of nested PCR, following a modified ARM-PCR protocol, produced the TCRbeta library. TCRdb re-called the multiplex PCR reads through MiXCR, storing one row per CDR3 protein. The sample carries just over 200,000 distinct CDR3 sequences, approximately 74% recorded once. No cell sorting was done before RNA was extracted from the tissue. Between August and November 2014, newly diagnosed, chemotherapy-naive lung cancer patients underwent thoracic surgery in China. V is TRBV6-5 and J is TRBJ2-5, with D perhaps TRBD1 or TRBD2 (5 bases each). This sequence originates from a man in his sixties with non-small cell lung cancer. The sequencing sample was made of lung tumor tissue. DNA of the CDR3: TGTGTCAACAGTTACCCGGGGCGAGAGACCCAGTACTTC. Translated: CVNSYPGRETQYF.